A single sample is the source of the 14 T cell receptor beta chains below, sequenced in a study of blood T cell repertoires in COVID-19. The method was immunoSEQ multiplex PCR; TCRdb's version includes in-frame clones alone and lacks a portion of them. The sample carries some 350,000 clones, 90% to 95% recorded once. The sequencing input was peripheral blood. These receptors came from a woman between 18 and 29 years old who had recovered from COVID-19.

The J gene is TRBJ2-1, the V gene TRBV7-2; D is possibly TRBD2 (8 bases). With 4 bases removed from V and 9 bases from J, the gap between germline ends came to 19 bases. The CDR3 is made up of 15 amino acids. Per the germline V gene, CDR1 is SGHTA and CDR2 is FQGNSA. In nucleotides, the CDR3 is TGTGCCAGCAGCTCAGGGGGAGCGGGAGTAGTTGAGCAGTTCTTC. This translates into CASSSGGAGVVEQFF.

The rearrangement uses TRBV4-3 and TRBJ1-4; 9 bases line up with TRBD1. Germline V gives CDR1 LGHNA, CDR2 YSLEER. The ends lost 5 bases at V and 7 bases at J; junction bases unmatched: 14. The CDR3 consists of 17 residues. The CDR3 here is CASSKVDSGTGIEKLFF. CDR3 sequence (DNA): TGCGCCAGCAGCAAGGTCGACTCCGGGACAGGGATTGAAAAACTGTTTTTT.

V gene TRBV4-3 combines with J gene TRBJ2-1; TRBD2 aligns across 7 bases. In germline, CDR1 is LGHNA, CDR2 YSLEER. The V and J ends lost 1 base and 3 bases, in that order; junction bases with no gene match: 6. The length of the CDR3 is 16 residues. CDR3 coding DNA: TGCGCCAGCAGCCAAGGTCCTAGCGGTCGCTACAATGAGCAGTTCTTC. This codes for CASSQGPSGRYNEQFF.

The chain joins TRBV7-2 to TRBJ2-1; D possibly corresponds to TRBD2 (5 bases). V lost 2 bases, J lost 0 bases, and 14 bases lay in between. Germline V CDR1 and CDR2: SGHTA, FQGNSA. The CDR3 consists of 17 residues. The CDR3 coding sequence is TGTGCCAGCAGCTTAAGTTCTAGCCAGAGCTCCTACAATGAGCAGTTCTTC. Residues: CASSLSSSQSSYNEQFF.

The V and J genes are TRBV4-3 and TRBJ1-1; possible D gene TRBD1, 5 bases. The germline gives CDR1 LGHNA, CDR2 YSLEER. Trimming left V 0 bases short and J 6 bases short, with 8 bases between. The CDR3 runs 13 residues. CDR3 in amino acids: CASSQEPGAEAFF. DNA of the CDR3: TGCGCCAGCAGCCAAGAACCGGGGGCTGAAGCTTTCTTT.

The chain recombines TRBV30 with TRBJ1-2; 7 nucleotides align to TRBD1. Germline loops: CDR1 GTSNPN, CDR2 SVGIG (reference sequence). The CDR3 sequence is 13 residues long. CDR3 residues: CASIRRSTGYYTF. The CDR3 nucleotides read TGTGCTAGCATAAGGCGCTCGACAGGGTACTACACCTTC.

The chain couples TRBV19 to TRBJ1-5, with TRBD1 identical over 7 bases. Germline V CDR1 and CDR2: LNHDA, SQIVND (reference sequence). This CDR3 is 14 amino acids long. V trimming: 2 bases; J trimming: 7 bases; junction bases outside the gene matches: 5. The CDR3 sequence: CASSINRGGQPQHF. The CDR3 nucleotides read TGTGCCAGTAGTATAAACAGGGGTGGACAGCCCCAGCATTTT.

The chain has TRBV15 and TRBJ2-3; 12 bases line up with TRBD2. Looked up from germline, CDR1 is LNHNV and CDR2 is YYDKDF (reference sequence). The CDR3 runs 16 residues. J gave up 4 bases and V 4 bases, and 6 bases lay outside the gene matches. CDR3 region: CATSTRTSGKSDTQYF. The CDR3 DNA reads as TGTGCCACCAGCACTCGGACTAGCGGGAAATCAGATACGCAGTATTTT. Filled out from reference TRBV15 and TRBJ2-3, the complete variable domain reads DAMVIQNPRYQVTQFGKPVTLSCSQTLNHNVMYWYQQKSSQAPKLLFHYYDKDFNNEADTPDNFQSRRPNTSFCFLDIRSPGLGDTAMYLCATSTRTSGKSDTQYFGPGTRLTVL.

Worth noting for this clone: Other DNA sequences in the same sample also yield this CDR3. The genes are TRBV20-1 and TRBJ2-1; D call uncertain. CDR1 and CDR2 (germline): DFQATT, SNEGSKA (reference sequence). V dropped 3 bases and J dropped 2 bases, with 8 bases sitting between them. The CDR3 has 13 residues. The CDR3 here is CSASSGAYNEQFF. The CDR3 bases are TGCAGTGCTAGTAGTGGAGCCTACAATGAGCAGTTCTTC.

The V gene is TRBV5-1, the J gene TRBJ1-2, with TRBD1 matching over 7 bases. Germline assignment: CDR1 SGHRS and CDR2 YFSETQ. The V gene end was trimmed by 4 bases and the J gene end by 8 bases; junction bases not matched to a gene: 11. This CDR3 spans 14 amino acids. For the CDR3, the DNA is TGCGCCAGCAGCCCAAAGACAGGGTCTGAGGGCTACACCTTC. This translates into CASSPKTGSEGYTF.

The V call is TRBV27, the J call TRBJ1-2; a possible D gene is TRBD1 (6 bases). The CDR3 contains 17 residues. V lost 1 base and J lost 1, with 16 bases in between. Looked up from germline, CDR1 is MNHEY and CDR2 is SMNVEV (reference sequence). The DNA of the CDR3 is TGTGCCAGCAGTTTATACTTCGGACAGTCTCATAACTATGGCTACACCTTC. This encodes CASSLYFGQSHNYGYTF.

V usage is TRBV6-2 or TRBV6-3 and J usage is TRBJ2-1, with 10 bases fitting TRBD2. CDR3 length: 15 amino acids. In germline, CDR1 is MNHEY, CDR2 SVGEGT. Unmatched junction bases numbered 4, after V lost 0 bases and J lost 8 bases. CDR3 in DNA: TGTGCCAGCAGTTACTCAGCGGGGGGGTTCGATGAGCAGTTCTTC. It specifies CASSYSAGGFDEQFF.

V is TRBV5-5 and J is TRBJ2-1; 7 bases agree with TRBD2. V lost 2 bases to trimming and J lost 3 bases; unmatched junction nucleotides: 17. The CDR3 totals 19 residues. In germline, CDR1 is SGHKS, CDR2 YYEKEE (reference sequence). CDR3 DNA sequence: TGTGCCAGCAGCTTCTCTCCTAGCGGAAAACGATGGGGCTACAATGAGCAGTTCTTC. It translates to CASSFSPSGKRWGYNEQFF. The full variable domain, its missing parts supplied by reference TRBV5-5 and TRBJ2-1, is DAGVTQSPTHLIKTRGQQVTLRCSPISGHKSVSWYQQVLGQGPQFIFQYYEKEERGRGNFPDRFSARQFPNYSSELNVNALLLGDSALYLCASSFSPSGKRWGYNEQFFGPGTRLTVL.

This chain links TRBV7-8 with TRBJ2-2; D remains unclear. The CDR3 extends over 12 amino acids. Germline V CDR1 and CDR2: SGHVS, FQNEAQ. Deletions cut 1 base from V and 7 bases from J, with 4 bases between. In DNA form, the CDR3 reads TGTGCCAGCAGCTTAGATAGCGGGGAGCTGTTTTTT. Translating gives CASSLDSGELFF.